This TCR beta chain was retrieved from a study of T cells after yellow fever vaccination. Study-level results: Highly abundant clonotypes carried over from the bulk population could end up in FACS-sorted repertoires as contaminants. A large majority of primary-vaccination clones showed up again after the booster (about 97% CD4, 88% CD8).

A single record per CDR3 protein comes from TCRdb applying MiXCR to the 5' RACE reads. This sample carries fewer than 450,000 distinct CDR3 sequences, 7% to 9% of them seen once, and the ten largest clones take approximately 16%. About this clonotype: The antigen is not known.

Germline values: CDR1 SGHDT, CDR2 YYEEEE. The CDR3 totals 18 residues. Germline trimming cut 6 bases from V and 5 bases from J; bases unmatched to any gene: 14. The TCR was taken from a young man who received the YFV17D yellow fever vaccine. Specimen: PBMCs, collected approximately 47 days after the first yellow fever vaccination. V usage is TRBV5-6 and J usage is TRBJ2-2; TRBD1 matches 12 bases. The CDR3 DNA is TGTGCCAGCAACCCGGGACAGGGGGCTGTGTTAACGACCGGGGAGCTGTTTTTT. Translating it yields CASNPGQGAVLTTGELFF.